Listed below are T cell receptor beta chains from one sample, sequenced in a study of CD8 T cells in Susac syndrome. TCRdb independently ran MiXCR on the immunoSEQ multiplex PCR reads; one entry per CDR3 protein. This repertoire shows about 210,000 distinct CDR3 sequences, about 94% found once; its top ten account for 0.15%. The sample taken for sequencing was CD4+ T cells from PBMCs. The receptors shown here come from a human donor with Susac syndrome. The conserved cysteine and the conserved F or W are not part of the CDR3 here. Each record gives: V gene, J gene, CDR3 protein.

>TRBV6-6|TRBJ1-2
ASSSSGSNYGYT
>TRBV20-1|TRBJ2-7
SARDRVGGRKGYEQY
>TRBV25-1|TRBJ2-1
ASSELAALPNHNEQF
>TRBV6-1|TRBJ2-7
ASSTRLAGGPVEQY
>TRBV3-1|TRBJ1-4
ASSPHRDRDEKLF
>TRBV7-7|TRBJ1-6
ASSLAMGGSPLH
>TRBV28|TRBJ2-5
ASSLLAGGRQETQY
>TRBV19|TRBJ1-5
ASSGEYQPQH
>TRBV2|TRBJ2-5
ASKVETQY
>TRBV10-3|TRBJ1-4
AINSGRGEKLF
>TRBV7-2|TRBJ2-3
ASSPADRAENTQY
>TRBV29-1|TRBJ1-1
SAWVGAVLESF
>TRBV11-2|TRBJ2-7
ASSLGGRGSYEQY
>TRBV7-2|TRBJ2-1
ASSSLDEQF
>TRBV13|TRBJ2-7
ASSWGRFGGFHEQY
>TRBV5-1|TRBJ1-6
ASSSHPGQGPSSYNSPLH
>TRBV12-3/TRBV12-4|TRBJ2-5
ASSPRTGRETQY
>TRBV18|TRBJ1-1
ASSLGDRNTEAF
>TRBV29-1|TRBJ2-3
SVETSGRDTQY
>TRBV20-1|TRBJ1-2
SARLPTGHYGYT
>TRBV12-3/TRBV12-4|TRBJ2-7
ASSLKLAGEQY
>TRBV20-1|TRBJ1-2
SARDRLPSNYGYT
>TRBV29-1|TRBJ1-2
SVRPGQGAGGYT
>TRBV20-1|TRBJ1-4
SARDNRGMTNEKLF
>TRBV18|TRBJ2-5
ASSPLSGQGAQY
>TRBV10-3|TRBJ2-5
AISEGIQETQY
>TRBV12-3/TRBV12-4|TRBJ1-2
ASSLATGGNYGYT
>TRBV7-6|TRBJ2-3
ASSSGGQTPDTQY
>TRBV20-1|TRBJ2-3
SARDPGGTSSDTQY